This TCR beta chain was sequenced for a study of post-analysis software for immune sequencing data. Study details: Disease trajectories encompassed relapsing-remitting, secondary progressive and progressive-relapsing multiple sclerosis. Study-wide results and caveats: The five TRBV segments detected at higher frequency in patients than in controls included TRBV5-6, TRBV5-1 and TRBV20-1. Pronounced co-clustering by F measure was evident among identically batched samples.

The length of the CDR3 is 13 residues. V was clipped by 5 bases and J by 4 bases; unmatched bases: 5. Germline V lookup: CDR1 DFQATT, CDR2 SNEGSKA (reference sequence). Turning to this clonotype: The antigen is not known.

Presence of unique molecular identifiers characterized the TCR beta cDNA libraries. TCRdb independently ran MiXCR on the PCR reads; one entry per CDR3 protein. The sample lists almost 700,000 distinct CDR3 sequences, more than 50% occurring once. What was sequenced was blood. The chain has TRBV20-1 and TRBJ1-2; 9 nucleotides match TRBD1. The clonotype originates from a girl aged 2-10 years with multiple sclerosis. The CDR3 loop reads CSAQDRGFYGYTF. The CDR3 DNA reads TGCAGTGCTCAAGACAGGGGGTTCTATGGCTACACCTTC.